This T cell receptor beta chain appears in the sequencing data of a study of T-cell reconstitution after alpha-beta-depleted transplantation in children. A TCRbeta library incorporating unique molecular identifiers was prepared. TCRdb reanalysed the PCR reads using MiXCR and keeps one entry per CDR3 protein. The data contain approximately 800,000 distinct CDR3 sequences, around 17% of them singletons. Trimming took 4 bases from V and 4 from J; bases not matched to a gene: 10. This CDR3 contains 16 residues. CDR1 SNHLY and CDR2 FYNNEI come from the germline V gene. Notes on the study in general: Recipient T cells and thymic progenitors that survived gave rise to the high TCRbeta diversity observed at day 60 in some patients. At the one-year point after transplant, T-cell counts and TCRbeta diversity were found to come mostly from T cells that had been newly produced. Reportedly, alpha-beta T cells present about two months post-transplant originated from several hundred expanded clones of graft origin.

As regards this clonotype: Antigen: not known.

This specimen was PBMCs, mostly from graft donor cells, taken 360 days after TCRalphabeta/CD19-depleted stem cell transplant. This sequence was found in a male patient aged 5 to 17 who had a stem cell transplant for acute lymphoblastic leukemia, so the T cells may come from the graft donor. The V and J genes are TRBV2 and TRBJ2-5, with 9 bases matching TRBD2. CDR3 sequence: CASSAIAGAAGETQYF. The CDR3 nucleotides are TGTGCCAGCAGTGCAATAGCGGGAGCGGCGGGAGAGACCCAGTACTTC.